This note documents a single T cell receptor (beta chain) sequence. Germline CDR1 reads SEHNR; CDR2 reads FQNEAQ (reference sequence). The trim removed 5 bases at V and 1 base at J, leaving 7 bases unmatched. The CDR3 has 15 amino acids. The source of the sample is a study of blood T cell repertoires in COVID-19. The data were produced by immunoSEQ multiplex PCR, yet TCRdb's version contains in-frame clones alone and is incomplete. Of approximately 360,000 clones listed, less than 90% were seen once; the top ten hold 5% to 6%. Each recovered donor of Cohort 3 presented with two negative PCRs, clearance, or symptom resolution.

The chain joins TRBV7-9 to TRBJ1-2, with 7 positions matching TRBD1. The receptor's source is a woman between 50 and 59 years old who had recovered from COVID-19. Sequences were obtained from PBMCs or T cells enriched from blood (not recorded which). The chain's CDR3 is CASSTRDRSNYGYTF. The DNA for the CDR3 is TGTGCCAGCAGCACCAGGGACAGAAGTAACTATGGCTACACCTTC.